Described below is a single T cell receptor (beta chain) sequence and its context. Its antigen is not identified. Germline trimming cut 5 bases from V and 2 bases from J; bases unmatched to any gene: 12. The CDR3 is 16 residues long. Germline V gene data show CDR1 as MNHEY and CDR2 as SMNVEV (reference sequence). Repertoires were generated with immunoSEQ multiplex PCR, while TCRdb's copy carries only in-frame clones and drops some. The sample holds some 120,000 clones, 90% seen once. The data stem from a study of graft-versus-host responses after intestinal transplantation. Overall study context: Multivisceral, liver-intestinal, or isolated intestinal transplants were received by the recipients. Anti-thymocyte globulin induction, then tacrolimus and steroids for about three years, went to all recipients.

This TCR came from a human donor who received an intestinal transplant. The chain is built from TRBV27 and TRBJ2-7; 7 positions agree with TRBD2. The source material was unstimulated CD4+ T cells sorted from spleen or lymph node cells, sampled before intestinal transplant. DNA for the CDR3: TGTGCCAGCAGTATACTAGCGACCTACCCTACCTACGAGCAGTACTTC. Amino acid sequence: CASSILATYPTYEQYF.